The entry that follows covers one T cell receptor (beta chain) sequence. What it binds is unknown. After removal of 7 bases from V and 4 bases from J, the junction contained 11 bases not matched to a gene. Germline lookup yields CDR1 MDHEN and CDR2 SYDVKM. The CDR3 extends over 15 amino acids. Method: immunoSEQ multiplex PCR; TCRdb's copy keeps in-frame clones and lacks some. The profile shows some 93,000 clones, about 91% of them singletons. This entry comes from a study of graft-versus-host responses after intestinal transplantation. Study details: Recipients uniformly received anti-thymocyte globulin induction, followed by tacrolimus and steroids for about 3 years. Study-level findings and limits: High graft-versus-host to host-versus-graft T cell clonal ratios marked allografts of patients with graft-donor macrochimerism. GvH clones were identified in recipient marrow, with some first appearing in ileum or blood. Early post-transplant declines in HvG were associated with peak levels of circulating GvH clones.

The sequence was collected from a human donor who received an intestinal transplant. The chain is built from TRBV28 and TRBJ2-7; 9 bases line up with TRBD1. Here the sequenced sample was unstimulated CD8+ T cells sorted from spleen or lymph node cells, taken before intestinal transplant. The DNA for the CDR3 is TGTGCCAGCACCATGACAGGGGGAGGATTATACGAGCAGTACTTC. This codes for CASTMTGGGLYEQYF.